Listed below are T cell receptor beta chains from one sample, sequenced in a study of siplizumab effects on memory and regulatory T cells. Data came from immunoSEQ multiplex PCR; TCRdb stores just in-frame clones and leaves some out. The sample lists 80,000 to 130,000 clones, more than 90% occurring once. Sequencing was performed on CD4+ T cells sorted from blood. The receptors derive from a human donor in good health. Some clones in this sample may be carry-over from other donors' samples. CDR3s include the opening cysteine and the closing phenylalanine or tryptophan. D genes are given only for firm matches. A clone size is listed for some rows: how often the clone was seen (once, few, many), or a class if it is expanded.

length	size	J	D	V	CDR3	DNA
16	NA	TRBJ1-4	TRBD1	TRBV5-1	CASSLGQGATNEKLFF	TGCGCCAGCAGCCTAGGACAGGGGGCAACTAATGAAAAACTGTTTTTT
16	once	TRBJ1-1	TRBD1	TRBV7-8	CASSLEGDRVNTEAFF	TGTGCCAGCAGCTTAGAAGGAGACAGGGTGAACACTGAAGCTTTCTTT
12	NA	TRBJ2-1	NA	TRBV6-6	CASSYSASEQFF	TGTGCCAGCAGTTACTCCGCTAGCGAGCAGTTCTTC
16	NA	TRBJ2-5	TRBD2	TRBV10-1	CASSESRAGGPETQYF	TGCGCCAGCAGTGAGTCTAGAGCGGGAGGGCCGGAGACCCAGTACTTC
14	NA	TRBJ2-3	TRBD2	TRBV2	CASQGLAGTDTQYF	TGTGCCAGCCAGGGACTAGCGGGAACAGATACGCAGTATTTT
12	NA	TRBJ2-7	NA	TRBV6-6	CASTGASYEQYF	TGTGCCAGCACCGGTGCCTCCTACGAGCAGTACTTC
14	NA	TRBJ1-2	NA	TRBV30	CAWRGDFSLGGYTF	TGTGCCTGGAGGGGTGATTTCTCCCTGGGTGGCTACACCTTC
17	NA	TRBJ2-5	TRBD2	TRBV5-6	CASSSTASGRAQETQYF	TGTGCCAGCAGCTCAACAGCAAGCGGGAGGGCCCAAGAGACCCAGTACTTC
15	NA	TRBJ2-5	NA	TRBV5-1	CASSLYPLAEETQYF	TGCGCCAGCAGCTTGTACCCGCTCGCCGAAGAGACCCAGTACTTC
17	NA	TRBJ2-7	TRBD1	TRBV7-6	CASSLVFRDSQPYEQYF	TGTGCCAGCAGCTTAGTATTTCGGGACAGCCAGCCCTACGAGCAGTACTTC
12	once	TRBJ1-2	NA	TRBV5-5	CASSLDSFDYTF	TGTGCCAGCAGCTTGGACTCGTTTGACTACACCTTC
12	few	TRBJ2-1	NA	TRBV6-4	CASSDERNEQFF	TGTGCCAGCAGTGACGAGAGGAATGAGCAGTTCTTC
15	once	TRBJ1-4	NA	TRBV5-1	CASSLVGGKEEKLFF	TGCGCCAGCAGCTTGGTGGGGGGAAAAGAGGAAAAACTGTTTTTT
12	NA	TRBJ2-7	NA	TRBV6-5	CASTGDLYEQYF	TGTGCCAGCACAGGAGATCTCTACGAGCAGTACTTC
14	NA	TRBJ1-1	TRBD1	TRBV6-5	CATKRQGRYTEAFF	TGTGCCACCAAACGACAGGGGCGTTACACTGAAGCTTTCTTT
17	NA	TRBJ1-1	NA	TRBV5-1	CASSLGQTYLTGTEAFF	TGCGCCAGCAGCTTGGGTCAGACCTACCTTACGGGCACTGAAGCTTTCTTT
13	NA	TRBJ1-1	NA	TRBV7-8	CASSWQERTEAFF	TGTGCCAGCAGTTGGCAGGAACGGACTGAAGCTTTCTTT
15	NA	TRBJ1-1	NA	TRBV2	CASSEQGTLNTEAFF	TGTGCCAGCAGTGAACAGGGGACTTTGAACACTGAAGCTTTCTTT
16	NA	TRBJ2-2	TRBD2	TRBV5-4	CASSFTSGMNTGELFF	TGTGCCAGCAGCTTCACTAGCGGGATGAACACCGGGGAGCTGTTTTTT
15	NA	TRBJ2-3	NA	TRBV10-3	CAISQGGALGDTQYF	TGTGCCATCTCTCAAGGGGGAGCTCTTGGAGATACGCAGTATTTT
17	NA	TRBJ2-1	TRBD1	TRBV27	CASSLSPQGQGDGEQFF	TGTGCCAGCAGTTTATCCCCACAGGGACAGGGGGACGGTGAGCAGTTCTTC